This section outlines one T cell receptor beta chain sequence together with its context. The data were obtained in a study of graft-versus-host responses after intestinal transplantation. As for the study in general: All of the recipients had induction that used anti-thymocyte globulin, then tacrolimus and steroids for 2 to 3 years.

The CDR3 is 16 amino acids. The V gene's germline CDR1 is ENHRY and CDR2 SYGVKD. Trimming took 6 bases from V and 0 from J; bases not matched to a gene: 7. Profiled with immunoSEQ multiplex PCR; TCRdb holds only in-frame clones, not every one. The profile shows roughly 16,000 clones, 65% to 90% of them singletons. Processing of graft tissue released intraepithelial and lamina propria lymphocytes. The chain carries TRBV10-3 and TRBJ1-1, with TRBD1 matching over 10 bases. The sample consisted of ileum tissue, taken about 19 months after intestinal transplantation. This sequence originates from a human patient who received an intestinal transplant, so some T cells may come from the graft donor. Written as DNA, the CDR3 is TGTGCCATCAGGGGGACAGGGGTTGAAATGAACACTGAAGCTTTCTTT. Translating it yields CAIRGTGVEMNTEAFF.